The sequence of this T cell receptor beta chain was determined in a study of blood T cell repertoires in COVID-19. In the study overall: Whether acute or convalescent, the COVID-19 samples came from the United States, Italy and Spain. Sources were T cells, B-cell-depleted T cells, or PBMCs; the material itself was cDNA or gDNA.

Profiled with immunoSEQ multiplex PCR; TCRdb holds only in-frame clones, not every one. The sample yields 220,000 or so clones, roughly 84% seen once. This CDR3 spans 13 amino acids. The germline gives CDR1 SGHRS, CDR2 YFSETQ. Losses at the gene ends were 4 bases for V and 9 bases for J; bases not matched to a gene: 10. This clonotype originated in a man over 45 who had recovered from COVID-19. The V call is TRBV5-1, the J call TRBJ2-7; 7 bases match TRBD2. Sample: peripheral blood. The CDR3 DNA follows: TGCGCCAGCAGCACCACGACTAGCCCCTGGCAGTACTTC. As protein: CASSTTTSPWQYF.